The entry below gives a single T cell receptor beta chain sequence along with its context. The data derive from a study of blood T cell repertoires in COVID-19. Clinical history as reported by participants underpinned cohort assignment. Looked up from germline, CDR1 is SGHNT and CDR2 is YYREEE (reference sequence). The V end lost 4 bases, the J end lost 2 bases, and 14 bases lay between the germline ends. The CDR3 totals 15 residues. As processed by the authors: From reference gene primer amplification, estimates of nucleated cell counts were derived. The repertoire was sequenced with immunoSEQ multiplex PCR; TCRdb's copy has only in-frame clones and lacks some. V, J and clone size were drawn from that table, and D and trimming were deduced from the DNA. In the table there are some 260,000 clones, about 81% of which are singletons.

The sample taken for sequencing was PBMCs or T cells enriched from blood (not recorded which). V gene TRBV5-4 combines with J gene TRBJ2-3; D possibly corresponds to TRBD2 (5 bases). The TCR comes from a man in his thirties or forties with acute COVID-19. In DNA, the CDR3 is TGTGCCAGCAGCCCAGGTGGAGGCTACACAGATACGCAGTATTTT. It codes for CASSPGGGYTDTQYF.